Listed below are T cell receptor beta chains from one sample, sequenced in a study of pediatric ulcerative colitis. Measured with immunoSEQ multiplex PCR; TCRdb has only the in-frame clones, and not every one. The sample holds tens of thousands of clones, 87% seen once. Sequencing input: blood. Receptors originate from a boy younger than 18 who was a control in a study of pediatric ulcerative colitis. Both conserved end residues are part of each CDR3. The D gene is left open where the match is weak. Clone size is given for some rows only: seen once, a few or many times, or a class if the clone is expanded.

V gene	clone size	J gene	D gene	CDR3 protein	CDR3 DNA
TRBV6-5	once	TRBJ1-5	TRBD1	CASSYGQGSNQPQHF	TGTGCCAGCAGTTACGGACAGGGTAGCAATCAGCCCCAGCATTTT
TRBV27	.	TRBJ2-7	.	CASSFTSRGDEQYF	TGTGCCAGCAGTTTCACTTCGAGGGGAGACGAGCAGTACTTC
TRBV9	.	TRBJ2-7	.	CASSVGGRVDEQYF	TGCGCCAGCAGCGTAGGTGGCAGGGTGGACGAGCAGTACTTC
TRBV6-6	few	TRBJ1-2	.	CASILVPRDGYTF	TGTGCCAGCATCCTGGTCCCACGGGATGGCTACACCTTC
TRBV5-8	.	TRBJ2-3	TRBD2	CASSLGQLAGGPDTQYF	TGTGCCAGCAGCTTGGGTCAACTAGCGGGGGGGCCAGATACGCAGTATTTT
TRBV5-4	once	TRBJ2-3	.	CASSLGGSTDTQYF	TGTGCCAGCAGTTTGGGGGGTAGCACAGATACGCAGTATTTT
TRBV6-6	few	TRBJ1-2	.	CASSSSGQISYGYTF	TGTGCCAGCAGTTCGTCCGGACAAATCTCCTATGGCTACACCTTC
TRBV15	.	TRBJ2-3	TRBD2	CATRQLAGETDTQYF	TGTGCCACCAGGCAGCTAGCGGGAGAAACAGATACGCAGTATTTT
TRBV5-1	once	TRBJ2-1	.	CASSLFSVDEQFF	TGCGCCAGCAGCTTGTTTAGTGTCGATGAGCAGTTCTTC
TRBV7-3	.	TRBJ2-6	.	CASSFFGANVLTF	TGTGCCAGCAGCTTTTTTGGGGCCAACGTCCTGACTTTC
TRBV18	.	TRBJ2-7	.	CASSLGPTYEQYF	TGTGCCAGCTCACTTGGACCGACCTACGAGCAGTACTTC
TRBV19	.	TRBJ2-1	TRBD2	CASGLAGGQNEQFF	TGTGCCAGTGGACTAGCGGGCGGACAAAATGAGCAGTTCTTC
TRBV27	.	TRBJ2-1	TRBD2	CASSLTTSGGLGEQFF	TGTGCCAGCAGCCTAACCACTAGCGGGGGTCTCGGTGAGCAGTTCTTC
TRBV11-2	.	TRBJ1-2	.	CASSLPRGRNGYTF	TGTGCCAGCAGCTTACCCAGGGGTAGAAATGGCTACACCTTC
TRBV14	.	TRBJ2-2	.	CASSPRMVGELFF	TGTGCCAGCAGCCCACGAATGGTCGGGGAGCTGTTTTTT
TRBV4-2	.	TRBJ2-5	.	CASSQDDRRQETQYF	TGTGCCAGCAGCCAAGATGATCGCAGACAAGAGACCCAGTACTTC
TRBV9	.	TRBJ2-7	.	CASSVAKVGYEQYF	TGTGCCAGCAGCGTAGCTAAGGTGGGCTACGAGCAGTACTTC
TRBV25-1	.	TRBJ2-1	TRBD2	CASFQTSGSYNEQFF	TGTGCCAGTTTCCAGACTAGCGGGAGCTACAATGAGCAGTTCTTC
TRBV11-2	.	TRBJ2-7	.	CASSLNSGVQYF	TGTGCCAGCAGCTTAAATTCGGGGGTGCAGTACTTC
TRBV4-1	.	TRBJ1-4	.	CASDAGTRSTNEKLFF	TGCGCCAGTGATGCCGGGACAAGATCAACTAATGAAAAACTGTTTTTT
TRBV9	.	TRBJ2-1	TRBD2	CASSPTSGYNEQFF	TGTGCCAGCTCTCCGACTAGCGGTTACAATGAGCAGTTCTTC
TRBV19	.	TRBJ2-2	.	CASSPTPQGTGGELFF	TGTGCCAGTAGCCCCACCCCACAGGGTACGGGCGGGGAGCTGTTTTTT
TRBV29-1	.	TRBJ1-4	.	CSVGTAAGEKLFF	TGCAGCGTGGGGACCGCTGCTGGGGAAAAACTGTTTTTT
TRBV21-1	.	TRBJ1-6	.	CASSKRGILNGSSSYNSPLHF	TGTGCCAGCAGCAAAAGGGGGATCCTAAACGGGTCAAGCTCCTATAATTCACCCCTCCACTTT
TRBV5-8	.	TRBJ2-7	.	CASSFVRMESSYEQYF	TGTGCCAGCAGCTTCGTCCGAATGGAGAGCTCCTACGAGCAGTACTTC
TRBV7-9	.	TRBJ2-3	TRBD2	CASSLWPMKRGSTDTQYF	TGTGCCAGCAGCTTATGGCCCATGAAGCGGGGAAGCACAGATACGCAGTATTTT
TRBV10-3	.	TRBJ2-1	TRBD2	CAISSGNYNEQFF	TGTGCCATCAGTAGCGGGAATTACAATGAGCAGTTCTTC
TRBV15	.	TRBJ1-4	.	CATSRGTGGGEKLFF	TGTGCCACCAGCAGAGGAACGGGGGGTGGTGAAAAACTGTTTTTT
TRBV7-2	.	TRBJ2-5	.	CASSLVGTQETQYF	TGTGCCAGCAGCTTAGTTGGGACCCAAGAGACCCAGTACTTC
TRBV2	.	TRBJ2-1	.	CASSIARDLGMYIEQFF	TGTGCCAGCAGTATTGCCCGGGACCTAGGTATGTACATTGAGCAGTTCTTC
TRBV25-1	once	TRBJ2-2	TRBD2	CASVAGRPNTGELFF	TGTGCCAGTGTAGCGGGACGCCCTAACACCGGGGAGCTGTTTTTT
TRBV19	.	TRBJ1-1	.	CASSTSGLKNTEAFF	TGTGCCAGTAGTACTTCGGGACTTAAGAACACTGAAGCTTTCTTT
TRBV7-2	once	TRBJ2-1	TRBD2	CASSQGLADNEQFF	TGTGCCAGCAGCCAGGGACTAGCGGACAATGAGCAGTTCTTC
TRBV7-3	.	TRBJ1-1	.	CASSLGTNVGGRRVPEAFF	TGTGCCAGCAGCTTAGGAACGAATGTTGGTGGCAGACGCGTACCTGAAGCTTTCTTT
TRBV14	.	TRBJ2-6	TRBD2	CASSQIPPSGVPTLLTF	TGTGCCAGCAGCCAAATACCGCCCAGCGGGGTTCCAACCCTCCTGACTTTC
TRBV19	.	TRBJ1-1	.	CASSFDRTTEAFF	TGTGCCAGTAGTTTCGACCGGACCACTGAAGCTTTCTTT
TRBV6-6	.	TRBJ2-2	.	CASSYRSGETGELFF	TGTGCCAGCAGTTACAGATCGGGGGAGACCGGGGAGCTGTTTTTT
TRBV5-4	.	TRBJ2-3	TRBD2	CASSRMTSGGAGTDTQYF	TGTGCCAGCAGCCGGATGACTAGCGGGGGGGCGGGTACAGATACGCAGTATTTT
TRBV6-4	.	TRBJ2-3	TRBD1	CASSATGDLSTDTQYF	TGTGCCAGCAGTGCCACAGGGGACCTCAGCACAGATACGCAGTATTTT
TRBV6-4	few	TRBJ2-1	.	CASSVRGGAANEQFF	TGTGCCAGCAGTGTTCGTGGGGGGGCGGCCAATGAGCAGTTCTTC
TRBV2	.	TRBJ2-1	.	CASSPDYNEQFF	TGTGCCAGCAGTCCCGACTACAATGAGCAGTTCTTC
TRBV18	.	TRBJ2-1	TRBD2	CASSPQLARYNEQFF	TGTGCCAGCTCACCACAACTAGCGCGTTACAATGAGCAGTTCTTC
TRBV7-2	.	TRBJ2-1	TRBD1	CASSPWIRTGIGNEQFF	TGTGCCAGCAGCCCATGGATCAGGACAGGGATCGGCAATGAGCAGTTCTTC
TRBV19	.	TRBJ1-2	.	CASRDRPVYGYTF	TGTGCCAGTCGAGACAGACCTGTCTATGGCTACACCTTC
TRBV25-1	.	TRBJ1-1	TRBD1	CASSELTGTDIMNTEAFF	TGTGCCAGCAGTGAATTAACCGGGACAGACATCATGAACACTGAAGCTTTCTTT
TRBV5-4	.	TRBJ2-3	.	CASSSVGRGHTDTQYF	TGTGCCAGCAGCTCCGTCGGGCGCGGTCACACAGATACGCAGTATTTT
TRBV7-8	.	TRBJ2-7	.	CASSSIRVGNLYEQYF	TGTGCCAGCAGCTCTATCAGGGTGGGGAACTTGTACGAGCAGTACTTC
TRBV10-1	few	TRBJ2-7	.	CASSVAGRTYEQYF	TGCGCCAGCAGTGTGGCAGGGCGAACCTACGAGCAGTACTTC
TRBV2	.	TRBJ2-3	.	CASSVARFTDTQYF	TGTGCCAGCAGTGTTGCACGGTTCACAGATACGCAGTATTTT
TRBV19	once	TRBJ2-2	.	CASSIVRVTATGELFF	TGTGCCAGTAGTATAGTTAGGGTCACCGCCACCGGGGAGCTGTTTTTT
TRBV7-2	.	TRBJ2-2	.	CASSSLAGNTGELFF	TGTGCCAGCAGCTCGCTAGCCGGGAACACCGGGGAGCTGTTTTTT
TRBV7-3	.	TRBJ1-1	.	CASSPTGLGTEAFF	TGTGCCAGCAGCCCAACAGGGTTGGGGACTGAAGCTTTCTTT
TRBV5-1	.	TRBJ2-3	TRBD2	CASSLGTSGTLDTQYF	TGCGCCAGCAGCTTGGGGACTAGCGGCACCCTAGATACGCAGTATTTT
TRBV18	.	TRBJ1-1	TRBD1	CASSPPRGLNTEAFF	TGTGCCAGCTCACCGCCCAGGGGGCTGAACACTGAAGCTTTCTTT
TRBV7-6	.	TRBJ1-4	TRBD1	CASSLTQGIEKLFF	TGTGCCAGCAGCTTAACACAGGGGATTGAAAAACTGTTTTTT